The clone carrying this TCR beta chain has just one count. The target antigen is unknown. The germline V gene has CDR1 MGHDK and CDR2 SYGVNS. This CDR3 is 16 amino acids long. Trimming removed 5 bases from V and 7 bases from J; junction bases left unmatched: 8. With 60 Vbeta and 13 Jbeta primers, the PCR was carried out. Libraries were prepared by immunoSEQ multiplex PCR; TCRdb keeps only in-frame clonotypes and omits some of them. The repertoire includes 110,000 to 150,000 clones, approximately 80% of them detected once, and under 3% sits in the top ten. The record originates from a study of cytomegalovirus exposure and HLA in healthy donors. The study's findings and limits: TRBV6-2, TRBV6-3 and some other V segments were excluded as indistinguishable.

This receptor was taken from a female donor in good health and CMV-seronegative. J is TRBJ2-7 and V is TRBV25-1, with TRBD2 matching over 16 bases. Sequencing input: PBMCs. CDR3 protein: CASSRRLGLAGGEQYF. CDR3 sequence (DNA): TGTGCCAGCAGTAGACGACTGGGACTAGCGGGAGGGGAGCAGTACTTC.